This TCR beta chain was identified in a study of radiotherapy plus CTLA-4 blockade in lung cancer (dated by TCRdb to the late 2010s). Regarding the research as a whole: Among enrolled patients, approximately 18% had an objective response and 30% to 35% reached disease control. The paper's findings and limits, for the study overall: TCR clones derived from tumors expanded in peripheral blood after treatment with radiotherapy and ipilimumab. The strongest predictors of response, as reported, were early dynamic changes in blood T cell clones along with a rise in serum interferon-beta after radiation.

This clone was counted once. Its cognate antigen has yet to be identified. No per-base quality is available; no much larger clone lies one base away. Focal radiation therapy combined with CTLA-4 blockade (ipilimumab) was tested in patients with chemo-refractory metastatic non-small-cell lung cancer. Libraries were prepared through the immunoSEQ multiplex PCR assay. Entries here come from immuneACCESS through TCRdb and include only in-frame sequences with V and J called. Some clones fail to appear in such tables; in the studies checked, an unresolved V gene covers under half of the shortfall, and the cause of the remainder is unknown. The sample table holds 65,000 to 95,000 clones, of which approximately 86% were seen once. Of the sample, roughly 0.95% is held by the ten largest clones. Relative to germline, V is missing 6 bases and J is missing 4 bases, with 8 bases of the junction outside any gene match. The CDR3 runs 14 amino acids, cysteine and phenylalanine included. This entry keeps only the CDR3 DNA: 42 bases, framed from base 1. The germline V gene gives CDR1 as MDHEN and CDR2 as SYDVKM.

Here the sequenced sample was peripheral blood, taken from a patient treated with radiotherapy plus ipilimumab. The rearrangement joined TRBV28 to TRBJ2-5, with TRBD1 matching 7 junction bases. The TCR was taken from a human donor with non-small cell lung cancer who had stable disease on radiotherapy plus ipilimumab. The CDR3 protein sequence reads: CASRPLGTVETQYF. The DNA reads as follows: TGTGCCAGCAGACCCCTCGGGACAGTAGAGACCCAGTACTTC.